One sample yielded the 14 T cell receptor beta chains listed below, sequenced in a study of naive and memory T cell subsets. These receptors' antigens are unknown. Both TRBC1 and TRBC2 were covered by a beta constant-region primer of two equimolar oligonucleotides. Four rounds of PCR amplified the ligated cDNA using nested alpha and beta constant-region primers plus SP2. From the UMI-ligation and nested PCR reads, TCRdb called clonotypes with MiXCR, one entry per CDR3 protein. The sample lists some 82,000 distinct CDR3 sequences; about 11% were seen once. Notes on the study in general: A few larger clonotypes appeared in naive repertoires, especially CD8, possibly memory cells re-expressing CD45RA.

The sequenced material came from naive CD4+ T cells from blood. Receptors were obtained from a human donor in good health.

This clonotype was seen repeatedly, ten times or more. The chain links TRBV24-1 to TRBJ2-1, with 14 bases fitting TRBD2. Germline V gene sequence: CDR1 KGHDR, CDR2 SFDVKD. The V and J ends lost 2 bases and 12 bases, in that order; junction bases with no gene match: 11. The CDR3 runs 17 residues. As DNA, the CDR3 is TGTGCCACCAGTGATTCGACGACTAGCGGGAGGGGGGCATCGCAGTTCTTC. It translates to CATSDSTTSGRGASQFF.

The sample holds many counts of this clonotype. The chain links TRBV28 to TRBJ2-1, with 10 bases matching TRBD1. V was clipped by 6 bases and J by 1 base; unmatched bases: 6. Per the germline V gene, CDR1 is MDHEN and CDR2 is SYDVKM. This CDR3 spans 16 amino acids. In DNA, the CDR3 is TGTGCCAGCAGCCGACAGGGGGCTGGGTCCTACAATGAGCAGTTCTTC. Its protein is CASSRQGAGSYNEQFF.

The gene calls are TRBV28 and TRBJ2-6; D is perhaps TRBD1 or TRBD2 (5 bases each). Germline loops: CDR1 MDHEN, CDR2 SYDVKM. Trimming pared 2 bases from V and 2 bases from J, leaving 7 bases between. The CDR3 sequence is 15 residues long. In nucleotides, the CDR3 is TGTGCCAGCAGTTTAATGGGGGCTGGGGCCAACGTCCTGACTTTC. Translated, it gives CASSLMGAGANVLTF.

The table lists this clonotype with many counts. The rearrangement uses TRBV20-1 and TRBJ1-1, with no clear D. This CDR3 spans 11 amino acids. Germline lookup yields CDR1 DFQATT and CDR2 SNEGSKA (reference sequence). V shed 3 bases and J shed 6 bases, with 8 bases lying between them. The CDR3 DNA sequence: TGCAGTGCTAGTCCACAAGCTGAAGCTTTCTTT. Translation gives CSASPQAEAFF.

This clonotype was seen many times. V and J are TRBV18 and TRBJ1-2, with TRBD1 matching 10 bases. CDR1 is KGHSH, CDR2 LQKENI, per germline. With V trimmed by 5 bases and J by 7 bases, 10 bases remained unmatched. This CDR3 has 15 residues. CDR3 loop: CASSSPGTGEFGYTF. The CDR3 DNA follows: TGTGCCAGCTCATCTCCCGGGACAGGGGAGTTTGGCTACACCTTC.

The chain recombines TRBV21-1 with TRBJ1-4. TRBV21-1 is shown as a pseudogene. This CDR3 has 14 amino acids. The CDR3 sequence: CANPQKGANEKLFF. DNA for the CDR3: TGTGCCAATCCCCAGAAGGGTGCTAATGAAAAACTGTTTTTT.

At least ten counts were recorded for this clonotype. The chain employs TRBV28 and TRBJ2-3; tentatively, D is TRBD1 (5 bases). This CDR3 region has 14 residues. Trimming took off 5 bases at V and 4 bases at J, with 13 bases between the two ends. Germline V gene sequence: CDR1 MDHEN, CDR2 SYDVKM. The CDR3 reads CASSAYRGADTQYF. Here the CDR3 DNA reads TGTGCCAGCAGTGCGTATAGGGGCGCAGATACGCAGTATTTT.

This rearrangement joins TRBV11-2 to TRBJ2-1; TRBD2 is a possible D gene (5 bases). This CDR3 has 15 residues. V was cut by 4 bases and J by 6 bases, with 16 bases left in between. Germline values: CDR1 SGHAT, CDR2 FQNNGV. The chain's CDR3 is CASSSGRASPNEQFF. The CDR3 nucleotides read TGTGCCAGCAGCTCGGGTAGGGCTAGCCCCAATGAGCAGTTCTTC.

In its sample, this clonotype was seen many times. This sequence joins TRBV7-2 and TRBJ2-3; D is perhaps TRBD2 (5 bases). The CDR3 runs to 13 residues. Trimming removed 5 bases from V and 5 bases from J, with 11 bases in between. Germline V gene lookup returns CDR1 SGHTA and CDR2 FQGNSA. CDR3 sequence: CASSPAGGDTQYF. DNA for the CDR3: TGTGCCAGCAGCCCGGCGGGCGGAGATACGCAGTATTTT.

The sample holds a few counts of this clonotype. The gene calls are TRBV4-3 and TRBJ2-1, with D possibly TRBD2 on 5 matching bases. V dropped 4 bases and J dropped 6 bases, with 16 bases sitting between them. The CDR3 contains 15 residues. CDR1 and CDR2 (germline): LGHNA, YSLEER. CDR3 in DNA: TGCGCCAGCAGCCGAGAAGCCGCAGGACTCAATGAGCAGTTCTTC. Translation: CASSREAAGLNEQFF.

This clonotype was seen a single time. V gene TRBV20-1 combines with J gene TRBJ1-5; TRBD1 matches 8 bases. There are 13 residues in the CDR3. From germline, CDR1 is DFQATT and CDR2 SNEGSKA (reference sequence). V gave up 3 bases and J gave up 4 bases; unmatched junction bases: 2. DNA for the CDR3: TGCAGTGCTAGTCAGGGGGCGAATCAGCCCCAGCATTTT. This gives the protein CSASQGANQPQHF.

This clonotype was seen a few times. V and J are TRBV7-2 and TRBJ2-1; TRBD1 matches 7 bases. V shed 0 bases, J shed 15 bases, and the junction held 8 bases outside the gene matches. The CDR3 is 13 amino acids. Germline assignment: CDR1 SGHTA and CDR2 FQGNSA. The CDR3 reads CASSLADRDRLFF. Written as DNA, the CDR3 is TGTGCCAGCAGCTTAGCCGACAGGGATAGGCTGTTCTTC.

This rearrangement joins TRBV28 to TRBJ2-3; D is uncertain. This CDR3 is 14 amino acids long. The germline CDR1 and CDR2 sequences are MDHEN and SYDVKM. V was clipped by 9 bases and J by 6 bases, with 19 bases between them. The CDR3 coding sequence is TGTGCCAGTTCAAGGCCGCCCCCAGCTGATACGCAGTATTTT. This translates into CASSRPPPADTQYF.

The chain employs TRBV12-3 or TRBV12-4 and TRBJ2-7; D is perhaps TRBD1 (6 bases). The CDR3 has 14 amino acids. V was pared by 3 bases and J by 6 bases, with 15 bases between. CDR3 residues: CASSFPDRTTEQYF. The DNA of the CDR3 is TGTGCCAGCAGTTTTCCGGACAGAACTACCGAGCAGTACTTC.